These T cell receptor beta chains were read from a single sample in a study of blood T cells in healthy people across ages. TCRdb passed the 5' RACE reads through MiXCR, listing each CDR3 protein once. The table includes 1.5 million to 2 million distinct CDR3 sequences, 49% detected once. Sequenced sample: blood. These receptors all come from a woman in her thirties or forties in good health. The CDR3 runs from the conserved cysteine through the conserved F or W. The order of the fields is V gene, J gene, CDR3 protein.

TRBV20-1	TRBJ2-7	CSASRGGEGGQYF
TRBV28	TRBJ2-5	CASSSRRGSLVEQYF
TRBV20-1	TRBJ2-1	CSDRQTYNEQFF
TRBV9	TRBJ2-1	CASSVRTTSEIASEQFF
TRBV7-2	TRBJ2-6	CASSPTATSGANVLTF
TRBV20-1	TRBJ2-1	CSASTEYRHWTLGETQFF
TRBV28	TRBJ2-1	CAGSSTGTLATYGEQFF
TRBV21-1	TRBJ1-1	CASSYHRGRENPNTEAFF
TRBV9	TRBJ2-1	CASAVGGGTYNEQFF
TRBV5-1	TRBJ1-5	CASSLVGRGETRNSNQPQHF
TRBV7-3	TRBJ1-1	CASSLRSPGTEAFF
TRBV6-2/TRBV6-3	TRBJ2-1	CASSWVVAGARNEQFF
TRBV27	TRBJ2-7	CASSLNLAGGNEQYF
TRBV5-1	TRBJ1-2	CASSLGQGAFYGYTF
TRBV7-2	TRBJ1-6	CASSLEGQGNNSPLHF
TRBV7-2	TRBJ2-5	CASSLVRGGETQYF
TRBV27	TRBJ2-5	CASRTRPTGTQYF
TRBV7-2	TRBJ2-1	CASSLLERSNEQFF
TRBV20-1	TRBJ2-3	CSARATTSTDTQYF
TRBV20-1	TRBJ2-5	CSATFSSRAETQYF
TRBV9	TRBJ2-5	CASSEHGADQETQYF
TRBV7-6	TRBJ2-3	CASSFLAAISTDTQYF
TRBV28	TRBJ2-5	CASSFHVWAETQYF
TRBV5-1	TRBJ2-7	CASSLVGGEYYEQYF
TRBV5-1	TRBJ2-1	CASSLGTRSGNEQFF
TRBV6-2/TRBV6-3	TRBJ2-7	CASSYSAFTGSYEQYF
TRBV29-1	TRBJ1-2	CSGASERGYGYTF
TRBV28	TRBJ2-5	CASSETGVPETQYF
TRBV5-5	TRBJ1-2	CASSLTSDYGYTF
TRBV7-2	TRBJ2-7	CASSLDRGSHEQYF
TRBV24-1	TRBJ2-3	CATSDYRDTSSTDTQYF
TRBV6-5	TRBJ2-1	CAGSPLASSYNEQFF
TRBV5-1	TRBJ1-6	CASSAFQGARYNSPLHF
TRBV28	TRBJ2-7	CASSGRVSEQYF
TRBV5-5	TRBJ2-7	CASSWNSGPSYEQYF
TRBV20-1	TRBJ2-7	CSAGSGGASYNEQYF
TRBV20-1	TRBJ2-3	CSAQSPSGHTQYF
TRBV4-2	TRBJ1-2	CASSQDEGAYGYTF
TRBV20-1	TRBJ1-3	CSASGRGNSGNTIYF
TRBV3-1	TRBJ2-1	CASSQDRWTGEGNEQFF
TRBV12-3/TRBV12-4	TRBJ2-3	CASRPSGGGDTQYF